These 20 T cell receptor beta chains came from one sample sequenced in a study of T cell responses to AZD1222 COVID-19 vaccine. The data were produced by immunoSEQ multiplex PCR, yet TCRdb's version contains in-frame clones alone and is incomplete. The sample includes about 6,100 clones, 70% to 90% seen only once; the top ten take 15%. The starting material was peripheral blood, obtained 28 days after the second AZD1222 dose. The source is an adult who received the AZD1222 COVID-19 vaccine.

This sequence joins TRBV12-3 or TRBV12-4 and TRBJ2-5; D is undetermined. The CDR3 totals 13 residues. V was trimmed by 8 bases and J by 0 bases, leaving 10 bases between them. CDR3 nucleotides: TGTGCCAGCCTGGCAGAAGACCAAGAGACCCAGTACTTC. Its protein product is CASLAEDQETQYF.

The chain carries TRBV28 and TRBJ2-7, with D possibly matching TRBD2 (6 bases). Germline loops: CDR1 MDHEN, CDR2 SYDVKM. The CDR3 sequence is 15 residues long. V was trimmed by 5 bases and J by 5 bases, leaving 19 bases between them. Here the CDR3 reads CASSTGAAPTNEQYV. The CDR3 region has the DNA TGTGCCAGCAGTACGGGAGCGGCCCCTACCAACGAGCAGTACGTC.

CDR3 nucleotides: TGTGCCAGCAGCCAAGACAGGGGCTCTGGAGGCTACACCTTC. It is translated as CASSQDRGSGGYTF. The J gene is TRBJ1-2, the V gene TRBV3-1 (or the pseudogene TRBV3-2); D might be TRBD1 (6 bases). The V end lost 0 bases, the J end lost 8 bases, and 13 bases lay between the germline ends. CDR1 is LGHDT, CDR2 YNNKEL, per germline (reference sequence). This CDR3 has 14 amino acids.

The chain combines TRBV5-1 with TRBJ1-2, with 8 bases aligning to TRBD1. The junction had 11 bases not matched to a gene; V was cut back by 4 bases and J by 3 bases. Germline CDR1 is SGHRS and CDR2 is YFSETQ. This CDR3 is 16 amino acids long. The CDR3 bases are TGCGCCAGCAGCCCGAGGACAGGGAGGTTAGACTATGGCTACACCTTC. Translation gives CASSPRTGRLDYGYTF.

The chain joins TRBV19 to TRBJ2-7, with a possible D match to TRBD2 (5 bases). CDR3 length: 15 residues. V lost 7 bases to trimming and J lost 0 bases, with 16 bases between them. Germline V lookup: CDR1 LNHDA, CDR2 SQIVND (reference sequence). The CDR3: CASTRTRGSSYEQYF. CDR3 in DNA: TGTGCCAGTACCCGGACTCGGGGAAGCTCCTACGAGCAGTACTTC.

The gene calls are TRBV28 and TRBJ2-7; the D call may be TRBD1 or TRBD2 (5 bases each). Germline lookup yields CDR1 MDHEN and CDR2 SYDVKM. Trimming took 8 bases from V and 3 from J, leaving 17 bases between them. This CDR3 region has 14 residues. The CDR3: CASSSPGRNYEQYV. Written as DNA, the CDR3 is TGTGCCAGCTCTTCCCCGGGACGGAACTACGAGCAGTACGTC.

The V gene is TRBV6-2 or TRBV6-3, the J gene TRBJ1-5, with D unresolved. Trimming left V 5 bases short and J 0 bases short, with 8 bases between. CDR3 length equals 14 residues. Looked up from germline, CDR1 is MNHEY and CDR2 is SVGEGT. CDR3 residues: CASSPDLSNQPQHF. CDR3 coding DNA: TGTGCCAGCAGTCCGGACCTTAGCAATCAGCCCCAGCATTTT.

The rearrangement uses TRBV7-2 and TRBJ2-3, with 11 bases aligning to TRBD2. The CDR3 is 17 residues long. Germline CDR1 SGHTA, CDR2 FQGNSA. Germline trimming cut 5 bases from V and 0 bases from J; bases unmatched to any gene: 7. The CDR3 region has the DNA TGTGCCAGCAGCGGCAGACTAGCGGGAACTAGCACAGATACGCAGTATTTT. It translates to CASSGRLAGTSTDTQYF. The full variable domain, with the rest looked up from reference TRBV7-2 and TRBJ2-3, is GAGVSQSPSNKVTEKGKDVELRCDPISGHTALYWYRQSLGQGLEFLIYFQGNSAPDKSGLPSDRFSAERTGGSVSTLTIQRTQQEDSAVYLCASSGRLAGTSTDTQYFGPGTRLTVL.

V gene TRBV24-1 combines with J gene TRBJ1-5, with D perhaps TRBD1 (5 bases). This CDR3 region has 13 residues. Germline lookup yields CDR1 KGHDR and CDR2 SFDVKD. V was shortened by 3 bases and J by 6 bases, with 8 bases between the two germline ends. CDR3 DNA: TGTGCCACCAGTGATAATGGGGGTCAGCCCCAGCATTTT. Its protein product is CATSDNGGQPQHF.

The chain links TRBV5-4 to TRBJ2-5, with D unresolved. Trimming took 2 bases from V and 1 from J, leaving 6 bases between them. The CDR3 consists of 13 residues. CDR1 SGHNT and CDR2 YYREEE come from the germline V gene (reference sequence). In DNA, the CDR3 is TGTGCCAGCAGCTTTCGACGCCAAGAGACCCAGTACTTC. It specifies CASSFRRQETQYF.

The V call is TRBV6-5, the J call TRBJ1-2, with no clear D. CDR1 is MNHEY and CDR2 is SVGAGI in the germline V gene. Trimming took off 5 bases at V and 1 base at J, with 14 bases between the two ends. This CDR3 comprises 15 residues. The CDR3 loop reads CASSTLKAHNYGYTF. CDR3 in DNA: TGTGCCAGCAGTACCCTTAAGGCGCATAACTATGGCTACACCTTC.

The chain uses TRBV5-4 and TRBJ2-6, with D hard to call. This CDR3 has 14 residues. V dropped 0 bases and J dropped 3 bases, with 4 bases sitting between them. Germline assignment: CDR1 SGHNT and CDR2 YYREEE (reference sequence). Here the CDR3 reads CASSLGIGANVLTF. Written as DNA, the CDR3 is TGTGCCAGCAGCTTGGGGATTGGGGCCAACGTCCTGACTTTC. The full variable domain, with the rest looked up from reference TRBV5-4 and TRBJ2-6, is ETGVTQSPTHLIKTRGQQVTLRCSSQSGHNTVSWYQQALGQGPQFIFQYYREEENGRGNFPPRFSGLQFPNYSSELNVNALELDDSALYLCASSLGIGANVLTFGAGSRLTVL.

This rearrangement joins TRBV19 to TRBJ2-7; D may be TRBD2 (6 bases). In germline, CDR1 is LNHDA, CDR2 SQIVND (reference sequence). V lost 3 bases and J 3 bases, leaving 15 bases between the germline ends. CDR3 size: 15 residues. CDR3 DNA: TGTGCCAGTAGTATGCGGGGCAGGGTGGGCTACGAGCAGTACTTC. Translated, it gives CASSMRGRVGYEQYF.

The chain links TRBV2 to TRBJ2-2; no firm D call. CDR1 and CDR2 from the germline V gene are SNHLY and FYNNEI. The CDR3 extends over 11 amino acids. V lost 6 bases and J 5 bases, leaving 4 bases between the germline ends. In DNA, the CDR3 is TGTGCCAGCAGCGCGACCGGGGAGCTGTTTTTT. Residues: CASSATGELFF. The variable domain in full, with the rest retrieved from reference TRBV2 and TRBJ2-2, is EPEVTQTPSHQVTQMGQEVILRCVPISNHLYFYWYRQILGQKVEFLVSFYNNEISEKSEIFDDQFSVERPDGSNFTLKIRSTKLEDSAMYFCASSATGELFFGEGSRLTVL.

This clone was detected only once. The chain employs TRBV29-1 and TRBJ2-1, with D possibly matching TRBD1 (5 bases). V lost 2 bases to trimming and J lost 7 bases, with 15 bases between them. Germline V gives CDR1 SQVTM, CDR2 ANQGSEA. This CDR3 is built from 14 residues. The CDR3 region has the DNA TGCAGCGTTGAAAGGGGTGTGGTAGGTAATGAGCAGTTCTTC. Its protein product is CSVERGVVGNEQFF.

The chain recombines TRBV11-3 with TRBJ2-5; D gene ambiguous. Trimming removed 4 bases from V and 3 bases from J, with 12 bases in between. The CDR3 is 14 residues long. The germline CDR1 and CDR2 sequences are SGHNT and YENEEA. The CDR3 DNA reads as TGTGCCAGCAGCTCCTACACAAGTAAAGAGACCCAGTACTTC. Translation: CASSSYTSKETQYF.

Sample share makes this clone large. The chain has TRBV29-1 and TRBJ1-1; weak D call: TRBD1 (6 bases). The CDR3 has 13 amino acids. Germline V gene sequence: CDR1 SQVTM, CDR2 ANQGSEA. V lost 3 bases to trimming and J lost 1 base, with 9 bases between them. This CDR3 is CSVDETGNTEAFF. The CDR3 DNA reads as TGCAGCGTTGATGAGACAGGGAACACTGAAGCTTTCTTT. The whole variable domain, remainder taken from reference TRBV29-1 and TRBJ1-1, is SAVISQKPSRDICQRGTSLTIQCQVDSQVTMMFWYRQQPGQSLTLIATANQGSEATYESGFVIDKFPISRPNLTFSTLTVSNMSPEDSSIYLCSVDETGNTEAFFGQGTRLTVV.

The chain links TRBV21-1 to TRBJ2-7; the tabulated D call, TRBD2, remains unverified against the DNA. TRBV21-1 counts as a pseudogene. The CDR3 has 12 residues. The CDR3 is CASSSGGYEQYF. The CDR3 nucleotides read TGTGCCAGCAGCTCGGGGGGCTACGAGCAGTACTTC.

The chain recombines TRBV6-5 with TRBJ2-2; a weak D match, TRBD1 (5 bases). This CDR3 has 14 residues. Germline V gene sequence: CDR1 MNHEY, CDR2 SVGAGI. Trimming cost V 7 bases and J 3 bases, with 12 bases left between them. CDR3 in amino acids: CASMGQTHTGELFF. CDR3 DNA: TGTGCCAGCATGGGGCAAACTCACACCGGGGAGCTGTTTTTT.

This clone was recorded once. This sequence joins TRBV19 and TRBJ1-5; D is possibly TRBD1 (5 bases). Germline assignment: CDR1 LNHDA and CDR2 SQIVND (reference sequence). Trimming cost V 2 bases and J 0 bases, with 11 bases left between them. The CDR3 loop spans 16 amino acids. The CDR3 loop reads CASSIWAGNSNQPQHF. The CDR3 DNA sequence: TGTGCCAGTAGTATATGGGCAGGGAATAGCAATCAGCCCCAGCATTTT.